This is a list of T cell receptor beta chains from one sample in a study of a mutant IDH1 vaccine in newly diagnosed glioma. Sequencing used immunoSEQ multiplex PCR; TCRdb keeps in-frame clones, though not all of them. The sample holds about 32,000 clones, roughly four fifths seen once. These receptors lack a known antigen. The sample in question was PBMCs, obtained from a glioma patient whose treatment included an IDH1 peptide vaccine. These receptors all come from a young man with glioma. CDR3s include the opening cysteine and the closing phenylalanine or tryptophan. Each record gives: V gene, J gene, D gene, clone size, CDR3 protein, CDR3 DNA. The D gene is left open where the match is weak. Where a row states a size, it is once, few, many or the class of an expanded clone; other rows omit it.

v_call: TRBV19
j_call: TRBJ1-1
d_call: -
clone_size: -
cdr3_aa: CASSIDLWGLSAFF
cdr3_nt: TGTGCCAGTAGTATAGATCTTTGGGGGCTGAGTGCTTTCTTT

v_call: TRBV5-5
j_call: TRBJ1-1
d_call: -
clone_size: -
cdr3_aa: CASSFPGGHTEAFF
cdr3_nt: TGTGCCAGCAGCTTTCCCGGGGGGCACACTGAAGCTTTCTTT

v_call: TRBV7-2
j_call: TRBJ2-1
d_call: TRBD2
clone_size: once
cdr3_aa: CASSLGPAGGPSEQFF
cdr3_nt: TGTGCCAGCAGCTTAGGGCCAGCGGGAGGGCCAAGTGAGCAGTTCTTC

v_call: TRBV5-6
j_call: TRBJ1-5
d_call: TRBD1
clone_size: -
cdr3_aa: CASSSIQGDGHQPQHF
cdr3_nt: TGTGCCAGCAGCTCCATACAGGGGGACGGGCATCAGCCCCAGCATTTT

v_call: TRBV7-2
j_call: TRBJ2-7
d_call: TRBD1
clone_size: -
cdr3_aa: CASSFHRDRHYEQYF
cdr3_nt: TGTGCCAGCAGCTTCCACCGGGACAGGCACTACGAGCAGTACTTC

v_call: TRBV6-4
j_call: TRBJ1-5
d_call: -
clone_size: -
cdr3_aa: CASSLGPNQPQHF
cdr3_nt: TGTGCCAGCAGTCTCGGGCCGAATCAGCCCCAGCATTTT

v_call: TRBV5-1
j_call: TRBJ2-1
d_call: -
clone_size: -
cdr3_aa: CASRERPYQNEQFF
cdr3_nt: TGCGCCAGCCGGGAGAGACCCTACCAGAATGAGCAGTTCTTC

v_call: TRBV10-3
j_call: TRBJ2-7
d_call: -
clone_size: few
cdr3_aa: CAISPGVREQYF
cdr3_nt: TGTGCCATCAGCCCGGGAGTACGCGAGCAGTACTTC

v_call: TRBV6-5
j_call: TRBJ1-1
d_call: -
clone_size: medium-sized
cdr3_aa: CASRPGTLVDTEAFF
cdr3_nt: TGTGCCAGCAGGCCCGGGACACTGGTAGACACTGAAGCTTTCTTT

v_call: TRBV30
j_call: TRBJ1-1
d_call: -
clone_size: few
cdr3_aa: CACWSPGTEAFF
cdr3_nt: TGTGCTTGCTGGAGTCCGGGCACTGAAGCTTTCTTT

v_call: TRBV5-1
j_call: TRBJ2-5
d_call: TRBD2
clone_size: -
cdr3_aa: CASSGSGSGETQYF
cdr3_nt: TGCGCCAGCAGCGGGAGCGGGAGTGGAGAGACCCAGTACTTC

v_call: TRBV5-1
j_call: TRBJ2-1
d_call: -
clone_size: -
cdr3_aa: CASSLGTGRDNEQFF
cdr3_nt: TGCGCCAGCAGCTTGGGTACGGGACGGGACAATGAGCAGTTCTTC

v_call: TRBV27
j_call: TRBJ2-7
d_call: TRBD1
clone_size: -
cdr3_aa: CASSFRDSTYEQYF
cdr3_nt: TGTGCCAGCAGTTTTAGGGACAGTACCTACGAGCAGTACTTC

v_call: TRBV27
j_call: TRBJ2-2
d_call: -
clone_size: -
cdr3_aa: CASSPLPLGPGELFF
cdr3_nt: TGTGCCAGCAGTCCGCTTCCACTAGGTCCCGGGGAGCTGTTTTTT

v_call: TRBV19
j_call: TRBJ1-3
d_call: -
clone_size: few
cdr3_aa: CASRSVGSGNTIYF
cdr3_nt: TGTGCCAGTAGGTCTGTCGGCTCTGGAAACACCATATATTTT

v_call: TRBV5-1
j_call: TRBJ2-3
d_call: TRBD2
clone_size: -
cdr3_aa: CASSLQGSGTSTDTQYF
cdr3_nt: TGCGCCAGCAGCCTTCAGGGTAGCGGGACTAGCACAGATACGCAGTATTTT

v_call: TRBV19
j_call: TRBJ2-3
d_call: TRBD2
clone_size: -
cdr3_aa: CASSIQWGSGTSGRGNTQYF
cdr3_nt: TGTGCCAGTAGTATCCAATGGGGGTCCGGGACTAGCGGGAGGGGAAATACGCAGTATTTT

v_call: TRBV5-8
j_call: TRBJ2-7
d_call: -
clone_size: -
cdr3_aa: CASSQWTSRREQYF
cdr3_nt: TGTGCCAGCAGCCAATGGACAAGCCGACGCGAGCAGTACTTC

v_call: TRBV4-1
j_call: TRBJ1-1
d_call: -
clone_size: -
cdr3_aa: CASSQDGGILNTEAFF
cdr3_nt: TGCGCCAGCAGCCAAGATGGAGGTATCCTGAACACTGAAGCTTTCTTT

v_call: TRBV27
j_call: TRBJ1-5
d_call: -
clone_size: -
cdr3_aa: CASGGASNQPQHF
cdr3_nt: TGTGCCAGCGGTGGCGCAAGCAATCAGCCCCAGCATTTT

v_call: TRBV15
j_call: TRBJ1-2
d_call: -
clone_size: -
cdr3_aa: CATSRDGDWAGNYGYTF
cdr3_nt: TGTGCCACCAGCAGAGATGGAGACTGGGCAGGGAATTATGGCTACACCTTC

v_call: TRBV7-9
j_call: TRBJ2-5
d_call: -
clone_size: -
cdr3_aa: CASSAEETQYF
cdr3_nt: TGTGCCAGCAGTGCAGAAGAGACCCAGTACTTC

v_call: TRBV6-1
j_call: TRBJ1-1
d_call: -
clone_size: -
cdr3_aa: CASSEMQSLEAFF
cdr3_nt: TGTGCCAGCAGTGAAATGCAGAGCCTTGAAGCTTTCTTT

v_call: TRBV6-1
j_call: TRBJ1-1
d_call: -
clone_size: -
cdr3_aa: CASSEAENTEAFF
cdr3_nt: TGTGCCAGCAGTGAAGCGGAAAACACTGAAGCTTTCTTT

v_call: TRBV15
j_call: TRBJ1-4
d_call: -
clone_size: -
cdr3_aa: CATSRIPGATNEKLFF
cdr3_nt: TGTGCCACCAGCAGAATTCCGGGAGCAACTAATGAAAAACTGTTTTTT

v_call: TRBV4-2
j_call: TRBJ2-7
d_call: -
clone_size: -
cdr3_aa: CASSPPGGEQYF
cdr3_nt: TGTGCCAGCAGCCCTCCAGGGGGGGAGCAGTACTTC

v_call: TRBV5-1
j_call: TRBJ1-1
d_call: -
clone_size: -
cdr3_aa: CASSLGLSGTEAFF
cdr3_nt: TGCGCCAGCAGCTTGGGACTCTCGGGCACTGAAGCTTTCTTT

v_call: TRBV4-1
j_call: TRBJ1-5
d_call: -
clone_size: -
cdr3_aa: CASSLDGYSNQPQHF
cdr3_nt: TGCGCCAGCAGCCTAGACGGCTATAGCAATCAGCCCCAGCATTTT

v_call: TRBV5-1
j_call: TRBJ2-4
d_call: TRBD1
clone_size: -
cdr3_aa: CASSAGTGGYIQYF
cdr3_nt: TGCGCCAGCAGCGCCGGGACAGGGGGCTACATTCAGTACTTC

v_call: TRBV5-1
j_call: TRBJ2-7
d_call: -
clone_size: once
cdr3_aa: CASSLMGVSDSYEQYF
cdr3_nt: TGCGCCAGCAGCTTAATGGGGGTTAGTGACAGCTACGAGCAGTACTTC

v_call: TRBV5-6
j_call: TRBJ1-2
d_call: TRBD1
clone_size: -
cdr3_aa: CASSPGQGYGYTF
cdr3_nt: TGTGCCAGCAGCCCGGGACAGGGCTATGGCTACACCTTC

v_call: TRBV27
j_call: TRBJ2-3
d_call: -
clone_size: -
cdr3_aa: CAIKGGVDTDTQYF
cdr3_nt: TGTGCCATCAAGGGCGGGGTAGACACAGATACGCAGTATTTT

v_call: TRBV5-5
j_call: TRBJ1-1
d_call: TRBD1
clone_size: -
cdr3_aa: CASSPWDRWDTEAFF
cdr3_nt: TGTGCCAGCAGCCCCTGGGACAGGTGGGACACTGAAGCTTTCTTT

v_call: TRBV19
j_call: TRBJ1-2
d_call: -
clone_size: -
cdr3_aa: CASSINPGSGYTF
cdr3_nt: TGTGCCAGTAGTATTAATCCAGGGAGCGGCTACACCTTC

v_call: TRBV5-1
j_call: TRBJ1-2
d_call: -
clone_size: -
cdr3_aa: CASSLGAGPLGYTF
cdr3_nt: TGCGCCAGCAGCTTGGGGGCAGGTCCTCTTGGCTACACCTTC

v_call: TRBV7-9
j_call: TRBJ1-1
d_call: -
clone_size: -
cdr3_aa: CASSLVVNTEAFF
cdr3_nt: TGTGCCAGCAGCTTAGTGGTTAACACTGAAGCTTTCTTT

v_call: TRBV2
j_call: TRBJ1-1
d_call: -
clone_size: -
cdr3_aa: CASRLQGWGNTEAFF
cdr3_nt: TGTGCCAGCAGGCTGCAGGGGTGGGGGAACACTGAAGCTTTCTTT

v_call: TRBV19
j_call: TRBJ1-5
d_call: -
clone_size: -
cdr3_aa: CASSIDLAQPQHF
cdr3_nt: TGTGCCAGTAGTATAGATCTGGCTCAGCCCCAGCATTTT

v_call: TRBV7-9
j_call: TRBJ1-2
d_call: -
clone_size: once
cdr3_aa: CASSLGILYGYTF
cdr3_nt: TGTGCCAGCAGCTTGGGCATCCTCTATGGCTACACCTTC

v_call: TRBV10-2
j_call: TRBJ1-6
d_call: -
clone_size: -
cdr3_aa: CASSDRTENSPLHF
cdr3_nt: TGCGCCAGCAGTGATCGTACGGAGAATTCACCCCTCCACTTT

v_call: TRBV5-1
j_call: TRBJ1-6
d_call: TRBD1
clone_size: once
cdr3_aa: CASSIDRGRNSPLHF
cdr3_nt: TGCGCCAGCAGCATAGACAGGGGAAGGAATTCACCCCTCCACTTT

v_call: TRBV7-2
j_call: TRBJ2-7
d_call: TRBD1
clone_size: -
cdr3_aa: CASSAGQGSSYEQYF
cdr3_nt: TGTGCCAGCAGCGCGGGACAGGGCAGCTCCTACGAGCAGTACTTC

v_call: TRBV5-1
j_call: TRBJ1-1
d_call: -
clone_size: few
cdr3_aa: CASSLVGGRDTEAFF
cdr3_nt: TGCGCCAGCAGCTTGGTAGGGGGTAGGGACACTGAAGCTTTCTTT

v_call: TRBV5-5
j_call: TRBJ1-5
d_call: -
clone_size: -
cdr3_aa: CASSLTGINQPQHF
cdr3_nt: TGTGCCAGCAGCTTAACGGGCATTAATCAGCCCCAGCATTTT

v_call: TRBV19
j_call: TRBJ2-7
d_call: TRBD1
clone_size: few
cdr3_aa: CASTPGGRGLEEQYF
cdr3_nt: TGTGCCAGTACCCCCGGGGGCAGGGGGCTGGAGGAGCAGTACTTC

v_call: TRBV9
j_call: TRBJ2-7
d_call: -
clone_size: once
cdr3_aa: CASSDRTEAYEQYF
cdr3_nt: TGTGCCAGCAGCGATCGGACGGAAGCCTACGAGCAGTACTTC

v_call: TRBV4-1
j_call: TRBJ2-7
d_call: TRBD2
clone_size: -
cdr3_aa: CASSQPIAGGPVRQYF
cdr3_nt: TGCGCCAGCAGCCAGCCGATAGCGGGAGGGCCAGTACGGCAGTACTTC

v_call: TRBV5-1
j_call: TRBJ1-1
d_call: -
clone_size: -
cdr3_aa: CASSLNTEAFF
cdr3_nt: TGCGCCAGCAGCTTGAACACTGAAGCTTTCTTT

v_call: TRBV28
j_call: TRBJ1-1
d_call: -
clone_size: few
cdr3_aa: CASRTNRGWDTEAFF
cdr3_nt: TGTGCCAGCAGAACCAATCGGGGGTGGGACACTGAAGCTTTCTTT

v_call: TRBV7-9
j_call: TRBJ1-1
d_call: -
clone_size: once
cdr3_aa: CASSLFKKGAFF
cdr3_nt: TGTGCCAGCAGCTTATTTAAAAAGGGGGCTTTCTTT

v_call: TRBV5-1
j_call: TRBJ1-1
d_call: -
clone_size: few
cdr3_aa: CASARLQIDTEAFF
cdr3_nt: TGCGCCAGCGCCCGCTTACAGATTGACACTGAAGCTTTCTTT

v_call: TRBV10-3
j_call: TRBJ1-1
d_call: TRBD1
clone_size: -
cdr3_aa: CATGTGDMNTEAFF
cdr3_nt: TGTGCCACCGGGACAGGAGACATGAACACTGAAGCTTTCTTT

v_call: TRBV25-1
j_call: TRBJ1-5
d_call: -
clone_size: -
cdr3_aa: CASSLTVGKGQPQHF
cdr3_nt: TGTGCCAGCAGCCTGACAGTAGGGAAAGGTCAGCCCCAGCATTTT

v_call: TRBV27
j_call: TRBJ2-7
d_call: TRBD2
clone_size: -
cdr3_aa: CASSPRAGSSYEQYF
cdr3_nt: TGTGCCAGCAGTCCACGAGCGGGAAGCTCCTACGAGCAGTACTTC

v_call: TRBV10-3
j_call: TRBJ2-3
d_call: -
clone_size: -
cdr3_aa: CAISEGGLNTQYF
cdr3_nt: TGTGCCATCAGTGAGGGAGGGCTTAATACGCAGTATTTT

v_call: TRBV27
j_call: TRBJ2-1
d_call: TRBD2
clone_size: medium-sized
cdr3_aa: CASSFTSGTPYGEQFF
cdr3_nt: TGTGCCAGCAGTTTCACTAGCGGGACCCCCTATGGAGAGCAGTTCTTC

v_call: TRBV11-3
j_call: TRBJ2-2
d_call: TRBD2
clone_size: -
cdr3_aa: CASSSRGASGRTGELFF
cdr3_nt: TGTGCCAGCAGCTCGAGGGGGGCTAGCGGGAGGACTGGGGAGCTGTTTTTT

v_call: TRBV5-1
j_call: TRBJ2-1
d_call: -
clone_size: -
cdr3_aa: CASSPSVGEQFF
cdr3_nt: TGCGCCAGCAGCCCTAGTGTAGGTGAGCAGTTCTTC

v_call: TRBV27
j_call: TRBJ2-1
d_call: TRBD2
clone_size: -
cdr3_aa: CASSLGTSGDEQFF
cdr3_nt: TGTGCCAGCAGTTTAGGGACTAGCGGGGATGAGCAGTTCTTC